The 24 T cell receptor beta chains given below trace back to one sample, sequenced in a study of T cells after yellow fever vaccination. TCRdb passed the 5' RACE reads through MiXCR, listing each CDR3 protein once. This sample has 360,000 or so distinct CDR3 sequences; approximately 10% occur once, and the top ten carry 15% to 20%. Sample: PBMCs, taken on the day of the first yellow fever vaccination. The receptors here all came from a man younger than 35 who received the YFV17D yellow fever vaccine.

The genes are TRBV5-4 and TRBJ2-1; possibly TRBD2 for D (6 bases). CDR3 length: 15 amino acids. V shed 0 bases and J shed 0 bases, with 7 bases lying between them. CDR1 and CDR2 from the germline V gene are SGHNT and YYREEE (reference sequence). The CDR3 region has the DNA TGTGCCAGCAGCTTGGAGACTAGCTCCTACAATGAGCAGTTCTTC. Translated, it gives CASSLETSSYNEQFF.

In this sample, this clonotype turned up a few times. This chain uses TRBV5-6 with TRBJ2-7; D ambiguous. Germline-derived CDR1 and CDR2 are SGHDT and YYEEEE. This CDR3 is 14 amino acids long. V lost 2 bases to trimming and J lost 7 bases, with 16 bases between them. The CDR3 bases are TGTGCCAGCAGCTTCGTGTACAGCCTAGGGGAGCAGTACGTC. This gives the protein CASSFVYSLGEQYV.

The rearrangement joins TRBV7-9 to TRBJ1-1; D is perhaps TRBD1 (5 bases). V was pared by 2 bases and J by 4 bases, with 11 bases between. The CDR3 sequence is 14 residues long. The germline gives CDR1 SEHNR, CDR2 FQNEAQ (reference sequence). The CDR3 coding sequence is TGTGCCAGCAGCTTATCGGGGGGTTCCACTGAAGCTTTCTTT. The encoded protein is CASSLSGGSTEAFF.

This clonotype showed up just a few times. V gene TRBV5-1 combines with J gene TRBJ2-2; either TRBD1 or TRBD2 may supply D (5 bases each). Germline CDR1 reads SGHRS; CDR2 reads YFSETQ. This CDR3 has 15 amino acids. V lost 2 bases and J lost 6, with 14 bases in between. The CDR3: CASSLGTAVSGELFF. CDR3 nucleotides: TGCGCCAGCAGCTTAGGGACGGCCGTCTCCGGGGAGCTGTTTTTT.

This clonotype was counted only a few times. In DNA, the CDR3 is TGCGCCAGCAGCCAACGGGGACAGGGGGCTGGGACTAATGAAAAACTGTTTTTT. This sequence encodes CASSQRGQGAGTNEKLFF. This chain connects TRBV4-3 to TRBJ1-4; 12 bases are a match to TRBD1. Looked up from germline, CDR1 is LGHNA and CDR2 is YSLEER. J gave up 2 bases and V 2 bases, and 6 bases lay outside the gene matches. The CDR3 is 18 amino acids.

The V call is TRBV13, the J call TRBJ2-2; possible D gene TRBD1, 6 bases. The CDR3 extends over 15 amino acids. The V and J ends lost 5 bases and 5 bases respectively, with 15 bases between them. Germline assignment: CDR1 PRHDT and CDR2 FYEKMQ (reference sequence). The DNA of the CDR3 is TGTGCCAGCAGCGGCCCGGGACACCTTACCGGGGAGCTGTTTTTT. Translating it yields CASSGPGHLTGELFF.

This chain uses TRBV7-9 with TRBJ2-1; TRBD2 aligns across 9 bases. The CDR3 spans 17 residues. Trimming cost V 5 bases and J 4 bases; bases outside gene matches: 12. Per the germline V gene, CDR1 is SEHNR and CDR2 is FQNEAQ (reference sequence). The CDR3 is CASSAPPRLAVYNEQFF. CDR3 DNA: TGTGCCAGCAGCGCACCCCCTCGACTAGCGGTTTACAATGAGCAGTTCTTC.

This clonotype was picked up many times. The chain has TRBV12-3 or TRBV12-4 and TRBJ2-6; unclear D gene. V was shortened by 8 bases and J by 0 bases, with 5 bases between the two germline ends. This CDR3 is built from 13 residues. CDR3 DNA: TGTGCCAGCCGACGCTCTGGGGCCAACGTCCTGACTTTC. Protein: CASRRSGANVLTF.

This clonotype showed up many times. This chain links TRBV9 with TRBJ2-5; TRBD2 is a possible D gene (5 bases). There are 10 residues in the CDR3. V was trimmed by 7 bases and J by 4 bases, leaving 5 bases between them. Germline loops: CDR1 SGDLS, CDR2 YYNGEE. CDR3 bases: TGTGCCAGCGGAGGAGAGACCCAGTACTTC. This encodes CASGGETQYF.

The sample holds many counts of this clonotype. The chain joins TRBV7-2 to TRBJ2-1; no clear D. Germline CDR1 is SGHTA and CDR2 is FQGNSA. The V end was cut by 4 bases, the J end by 7 bases, with 20 bases between. The CDR3 runs 16 residues. CDR3 region: CASSSSAGALQNEQFF. CDR3 bases: TGTGCCAGCAGCTCCTCCGCCGGCGCCCTACAGAATGAGCAGTTCTTC.

The chain is built from TRBV24-1 and TRBJ2-1; TRBD2 agrees at 9 bases. The CDR3 consists of 17 residues. The V and J ends lost 5 bases and 3 bases, in that order; junction bases with no gene match: 10. Germline V gene sequence: CDR1 KGHDR, CDR2 SFDVKD. CDR3 loop: CATSGQPGLAYYNEQFF. The CDR3 bases are TGTGCCACCAGTGGGCAGCCGGGACTAGCCTACTACAATGAGCAGTTCTTC.

The chain combines TRBV10-3 with TRBJ1-2, with D perhaps TRBD1 (6 bases). The CDR3 is 12 amino acids. V was clipped by 4 bases and J by 5 bases, with 8 bases between them. CDR1 and CDR2 (germline): ENHRY, SYGVKD. Here the CDR3 reads CAISGGLYGYTF. The CDR3 DNA reads as TGTGCCATCAGTGGGGGGCTATATGGCTACACCTTC.

The V and J genes are TRBV11-2 and TRBJ1-4, with D unclear. Germline V gives CDR1 SGHAT, CDR2 FQNNGV. V lost 5 bases, J lost 1 base, and 14 bases lay in between. CDR3 length: 16 residues. Written as DNA, the CDR3 is TGTGCCAGCAGCCGTAACCCGCCGGGAACTAATGAAAAACTGTTTTTT. Amino acids: CASSRNPPGTNEKLFF.

In its sample, this clonotype was seen once. This chain links TRBV15 with TRBJ1-2; D gene ambiguous. In germline, CDR1 is LNHNV, CDR2 YYDKDF (reference sequence). The V end lost 0 bases, the J end lost 5 bases, and 10 bases lay between the germline ends. This CDR3 comprises 14 residues. CDR3 residues: CATSRDYGRYGYTF. The CDR3 DNA sequence: TGTGCCACCAGCAGAGATTACGGGCGGTATGGCTACACCTTC.

This clonotype was detected only a few times. The genes are TRBV14 and TRBJ1-3; TRBD1 aligns across 7 bases. CDR3 length: 14 residues. Germline V gives CDR1 SGHDN, CDR2 FVKESK. V lost 1 base to trimming and J lost 3 bases; unmatched junction nucleotides: 0. DNA of the CDR3: TGTGCCAGCAGCCAAGCAGGGGGTGGAAACACCATATATTTT. It encodes CASSQAGGGNTIYF.

This rearrangement joins TRBV12-3 or TRBV12-4 to TRBJ1-5; D remains unclear. The CDR3 contains 14 residues. V gave up 5 bases and J gave up 4 bases, with 12 bases separating them. CDR3 loop: CASSLGRTNQPQHF. The CDR3 DNA follows: TGTGCCAGCAGTCTTGGACGGACGAATCAGCCCCAGCATTTT.

The V call is TRBV5-4, the J call TRBJ2-1; 9 positions agree with TRBD2. The germline V gene encodes CDR1 SGHNT and CDR2 YYREEE (reference sequence). Losses at the gene ends were 0 bases for V and 4 bases for J; bases not matched to a gene: 2. The CDR3 contains 15 residues. The CDR3 loop is CASSLDSGGYNEQFF. The CDR3 DNA reads as TGTGCCAGCAGCTTGGATAGCGGGGGATACAATGAGCAGTTCTTC. The full variable domain, in which reference TRBV5-4 and TRBJ2-1 provide the parts outside the CDR3, is ETGVTQSPTHLIKTRGQQVTLRCSSQSGHNTVSWYQQALGQGPQFIFQYYREEENGRGNFPPRFSGLQFPNYSSELNVNALELDDSALYLCASSLDSGGYNEQFFGPGTRLTVL.

The sample holds a few counts of this clonotype. This chain joins TRBV5-1 and TRBJ1-1; maybe TRBD1 (6 bases). The germline CDR1 and CDR2 sequences are SGHRS and YFSETQ. V was shortened by 4 bases and J by 3 bases, with 13 bases between the two germline ends. This CDR3 region has 14 residues. This chain's CDR3 is CASSEGTPDTEAFF. The CDR3, as DNA: TGCGCCAGCAGCGAAGGGACACCGGACACTGAAGCTTTCTTT.

The chain has TRBV3-1 and TRBJ2-1; 12 nucleotides line up with TRBD1. Trimming at V came to 3 bases and at J to 7 bases, leaving 7 bases not matched to a gene. This CDR3 has 16 amino acids. The V gene's germline CDR1 is LGHDT and CDR2 YNNKEL (reference sequence). The CDR3, as DNA: TGTGCCAGCAGCCACTCGGGACAGGGGGCTAGGAATGAGCAGTTCTTC. This codes for CASSHSGQGARNEQFF.

The gene calls are TRBV6-1 and TRBJ2-5; weak D call: TRBD1 (5 bases). Looked up from germline, CDR1 is MNHNS and CDR2 is SASEGT. This CDR3 has 14 residues. V was pared by 5 bases and J by 1 base, with 11 bases between. The DNA of the CDR3 is TGTGCCAGCAGTCCACCAGGGATCCAAGAGACCCAGTACTTC. Translation gives CASSPPGIQETQYF.

This clonotype has just a few counts. The rearrangement links TRBV6-2 or TRBV6-3 to TRBJ2-7; D call uncertain. Germline V gene lookup returns CDR1 MNHEY and CDR2 SVGEGT. CDR3 length: 16 residues. Trimming removed 4 bases from V and 2 bases from J, with 18 bases in between. CDR3 amino acids: CASSWSPLADTYEQYF. DNA for the CDR3: TGTGCCAGCAGTTGGAGCCCCCTGGCAGATACCTACGAGCAGTACTTC.

The chain recombines TRBV9 with TRBJ2-7, with D perhaps assigned TRBD1 or TRBD2 (6 bases each). V was trimmed by 8 bases and J by 5 bases, leaving 23 bases between them. There are 15 residues in the CDR3. CDR1 and CDR2 (germline): SGDLS, YYNGEE. CDR3 coding DNA: TGTGCCAGTCCAAGCGTGCGGGACAAAAGCCACGAGCAGTACGTC. Amino acids: CASPSVRDKSHEQYV.

This clonotype came up many times. This rearrangement joins TRBV5-5 to TRBJ2-3, with D hard to call. Trimming removed 4 bases at V and 4 bases at J, with 10 bases between. This CDR3 has 13 amino acids. Germline V gene sequence: CDR1 SGHKS, CDR2 YYEKEE (reference sequence). The CDR3 DNA is TGTGCCAGCAGCCCGCGGCTTCCAGATACGCAGTATTTT. This encodes CASSPRLPDTQYF. The entire variable domain, with the rest obtained from reference TRBV5-5 and TRBJ2-3, is as follows: DAGVTQSPTHLIKTRGQQVTLRCSPISGHKSVSWYQQVLGQGPQFIFQYYEKEERGRGNFPDRFSARQFPNYSSELNVNALLLGDSALYLCASSPRLPDTQYFGPGTRLTVL.

There are a few counts of this clonotype. This chain links TRBV5-1 with TRBJ1-1, with D perhaps TRBD1 (6 bases). V was trimmed by 0 bases and J by 4 bases, leaving 13 bases between them. The CDR3 is 15 amino acids. Per germline, CDR1 SGHRS and CDR2 YFSETQ. CDR3 region: CASSLVRAGATEAFF. CDR3 nucleotides: TGCGCCAGCAGCTTGGTCAGGGCGGGGGCCACTGAAGCTTTCTTT.